These 19 T cell receptor beta chains came from one sample sequenced in a study of blood T cells in healthy people across ages. The use of a sample-barcoded 5' primer and a J-beta primer mix characterized a second PCR of about 6 to 11 cycles. TCRdb used MiXCR to reprocess the 5' RACE reads, holding one entry per CDR3 protein. The table has about 1.5 million distinct CDR3 sequences, 42% seen once. Sequencing was done on a sample of blood. All receptors derive from a young woman in good health.

The rearrangement links TRBV29-1 to TRBJ2-5; D uncertain. The CDR3 sequence is 14 residues long. V was clipped by 4 bases and J by 6 bases, with 18 bases between them. The V gene's germline CDR1 is SQVTM and CDR2 ANQGSEA. The CDR3, as DNA: TGCAGCGTTGGAGTGAGATGGCTGGGAAAGACCCAGTACTTC. Encoded protein: CSVGVRWLGKTQYF.

The chain uses TRBV4-3 and TRBJ2-7; D is undetermined. V lost 1 base and J 7 bases, leaving 17 bases between the germline ends. CDR1 and CDR2 (germline): LGHNA, YSLEER. This CDR3 has 15 residues. CDR3 loop: CASSQGGWGYNEQYF. CDR3 nucleotide sequence: TGCGCCAGCAGCCAAGGGGGTTGGGGTTACAATGAGCAGTACTTC.

V gene TRBV10-3 combines with J gene TRBJ2-3; 11 bases align to TRBD1. The CDR3 sequence is 18 residues long. Germline V gene lookup returns CDR1 ENHRY and CDR2 SYGVKD. Trimming cost V 2 bases and J 3 bases; bases outside gene matches: 10. CDR3 nucleotides: TGTGCCATCAGTGAGCCCATGGGGACAGGGGGTGCGACAGATACGCAGTATTTT. Translating it yields CAISEPMGTGGATDTQYF.

This clonotype was seen a few times. The chain recombines TRBV2 with TRBJ1-1; TRBD1 might be the D (5 bases). Per the germline V gene, CDR1 is SNHLY and CDR2 is FYNNEI. CDR3 size: 13 residues. Trimming pared 6 bases from V and 1 base from J, leaving 9 bases between. In nucleotides, the CDR3 is TGTGCCAGCAGCGCAGGGCGGAACACTGAAGCTTTCTTT. This codes for CASSAGRNTEAFF.

The chain uses TRBV29-1 and TRBJ1-2; possible D gene TRBD1, 6 bases. V lost 5 bases and J lost 8, with 18 bases in between. This CDR3 comprises 13 residues. Germline V gene lookup returns CDR1 SQVTM and CDR2 ANQGSEA. The CDR3: CSVYRDETDGYTF. For the CDR3, the DNA is TGCAGCGTTTACAGGGACGAAACGGACGGCTACACCTTC.

The chain combines TRBV25-1 with TRBJ1-1, with TRBD1 as a possible D gene (5 bases). CDR1 and CDR2 from the germline V gene are MGHDK and SYGVNS. The V gene lost 4 bases and the J gene lost 5 bases, with 14 bases spanning the gap. The CDR3 is 14 residues long. The CDR3 region is CASSALGRGTEAFF. CDR3 nucleotides: TGTGCCAGCAGTGCCTTAGGACGGGGGACTGAAGCTTTCTTT.

This clonotype was detected a few times. This rearrangement joins TRBV5-1 to TRBJ1-1; no clear D gene. CDR1 is SGHRS, CDR2 YFSETQ, per germline. The CDR3 extends over 16 amino acids. Trimming removed 3 bases at V and 2 bases at J, with 17 bases between. The DNA of the CDR3 is TGCGCCAGCAGCTCAGCCCCCGGACCCGGTAACACTGAAGCTTTCTTT. It codes for CASSSAPGPGNTEAFF.

The chain couples TRBV7-9 to TRBJ2-1; 7 bases line up with TRBD2. The CDR3 has 14 amino acids. The V gene's germline CDR1 is SEHNR and CDR2 FQNEAQ (reference sequence). The J segment lost 9 bases and the V segment lost 5 bases, leaving 10 bases of the junction unmatched. The CDR3 reads CASSVEGRASEQFF. The CDR3 DNA reads TGTGCCAGCAGCGTAGAGGGGAGGGCGAGTGAGCAGTTCTTC.

The V and J genes are TRBV15 and TRBJ2-6; 7 bases line up with TRBD1. The V and J ends lost 3 bases and 4 bases, in that order; junction bases with no gene match: 12. This CDR3 is 18 amino acids long. Per germline, CDR1 LNHNV and CDR2 YYDKDF (reference sequence). The CDR3: CATSSRDSTCSGANVLTF. DNA of the CDR3: TGTGCCACCAGCAGCAGGGACAGTACATGTTCCGGGGCCAACGTCCTGACTTTC. The whole variable domain, remainder taken from reference TRBV15 and TRBJ2-6, is DAMVIQNPRYQVTQFGKPVTLSCSQTLNHNVMYWYQQKSSQAPKLLFHYYDKDFNNEADTPDNFQSRRPNTSFCFLDIRSPGLGDTAMYLCATSSRDSTCSGANVLTFGAGSRLTVL.

The V call is TRBV5-1, the J call TRBJ2-3; perhaps TRBD1 as D (6 bases). CDR1 and CDR2 from the germline V gene are SGHRS and YFSETQ. This CDR3 spans 14 amino acids. V was shortened by 0 bases and J by 2 bases, with 7 bases between the two germline ends. The CDR3 region is CASSLGTVTDTQYF. Written as DNA, the CDR3 is TGCGCCAGCAGCTTGGGGACAGTCACAGATACGCAGTATTTT.

There are a few counts of this clonotype. The rearrangement links TRBV7-9 to TRBJ1-5, with unresolved D. Between the trimmed V and J ends, which lost 5 bases and 5 bases, there was a span of 10 bases. CDR3 length equals 13 residues. Per the germline V gene, CDR1 is SEHNR and CDR2 is FQNEAQ (reference sequence). The CDR3 nucleotides read TGTGCCAGCAGCCTCGGAGCCGATCAGCCCCAGCATTTT. Its translation: CASSLGADQPQHF. Full variable domain (rest looked up from reference TRBV7-9 and TRBJ1-5): DTGVSQNPRHKITKRGQNVTFRCDPISEHNRLYWYRQTLGQGPEFLTYFQNEAQLEKSRLLSDRFSAERPKGSFSTLEIQRTEQGDSAMYLCASSLGADQPQHFGDGTRLSIL.

This clonotype was recorded once. This chain uses TRBV6-5 with TRBJ1-2; TRBD1 is a possible D gene (5 bases). Trimming stripped 6 bases from V and 5 bases from J, with 16 bases between. This CDR3 region has 14 residues. Looked up from germline, CDR1 is MNHEY and CDR2 is SVGAGI. Written as DNA, the CDR3 is TGTGCCAGCAGCCAAGCAGGGAGGGGTTATGGCTACACCTTC. Protein sequence: CASSQAGRGYGYTF.

The V gene is TRBV19, the J gene TRBJ1-6, with D hard to call. CDR1 is LNHDA and CDR2 is SQIVND in the germline V gene (reference sequence). V lost 7 bases and J 5 bases, leaving 18 bases between the germline ends. The CDR3 spans 16 residues. This chain's CDR3 is CASKIEGVTHNSPLHF. The CDR3 region has the DNA TGTGCCAGTAAGATAGAGGGAGTGACTCATAATTCACCCCTCCACTTT.

The V and J genes are TRBV12-3 or TRBV12-4 and TRBJ2-5, with 11 bases fitting TRBD1. CDR3 size: 15 residues. V was clipped by 6 bases and J by 11 bases; unmatched bases: 14. In nucleotides, the CDR3 is TGTGCCAGCAGCCACGGGACAGGGGGTTTGTACGGGCAGTACTTC. This sequence encodes CASSHGTGGLYGQYF.

The rearrangement joins TRBV27 to TRBJ1-2, with 8 bases lining up with TRBD1. Unmatched junction bases numbered 8, after V lost 6 bases and J lost 5 bases. This CDR3 spans 14 amino acids. Germline V gene lookup returns CDR1 MNHEY and CDR2 SMNVEV (reference sequence). The CDR3 reads CASRGQGYLYGYTF. CDR3 bases: TGTGCCAGCAGAGGACAGGGCTATCTTTATGGCTACACCTTC.

This clonotype was recorded a few times. V gene TRBV5-1 combines with J gene TRBJ2-4, with TRBD1 matching 9 bases. The CDR3 contains 15 residues. With V trimmed by 4 bases and J by 6 bases, 8 bases remained unmatched. Germline lookup yields CDR1 SGHRS and CDR2 YFSETQ. DNA for the CDR3: TGCGCCAGCAGCCTGGGGACAGGGTTGGCAAACATTCAGTACTTC. It specifies CASSLGTGLANIQYF.

V is TRBV25-1 and J is TRBJ1-4; D remains ambiguous. Germline V gene lookup returns CDR1 MGHDK and CDR2 SYGVNS. V was clipped by 1 base and J by 6 bases, with 3 bases between them. The CDR3 is 12 amino acids. The CDR3 sequence: CASSEFDEKLFF. Written as DNA, the CDR3 is TGTGCCAGCAGTGAATTTGATGAAAAACTGTTTTTT.

The chain couples TRBV25-1 to TRBJ2-5; no reliable D call. CDR3 length: 15 amino acids. V lost 0 bases and J lost 0, with 8 bases in between. Germline V gene lookup returns CDR1 MGHDK and CDR2 SYGVNS. CDR3 protein: CASSEYSGYQETQYF. CDR3 in DNA: TGTGCCAGCAGTGAATATTCCGGGTACCAAGAGACCCAGTACTTC.

The rearrangement joins TRBV7-2 to TRBJ2-7, with TRBD1 matching over 7 bases. V shed 5 bases and J 6 bases; nucleotides not matched to a gene: 13. Germline V lookup: CDR1 SGHTA, CDR2 FQGNSA. This CDR3 is 15 amino acids long. The DNA for the CDR3 is TGTGCCAGCAGCGCGTACCAGACAGGGCAGGGCGAGCAGTACTTC. Protein sequence: CASSAYQTGQGEQYF.